The table lists the clone carrying this T cell receptor (beta chain) with many counts. CDR3 size: 16 residues. J was trimmed by 4 bases and V by 4 bases; bases with no gene match: 10. Germline lookup yields CDR1 LGHNA and CDR2 YNFKEQ. The sample is drawn from a study of T-cell memory formation after mild COVID-19. 5'RACE, which relied on constant-segment primers, yielded TCR alpha and TCR beta cDNA libraries carrying sample barcodes and UMIs. One entry per CDR3 protein, called by TCRdb with MiXCR from the 5' RACE reads. The sample holds about 540,000 distinct CDR3 sequences; roughly 22% are singletons and the top ten take around 13%.

The clonotype was recovered from an adult woman who had mild COVID-19 (a few samples of this study predate the infection). Cell type and time point are not known. The chain recombines TRBV4-2 with TRBJ2-7; 10 bases align to TRBD2. Input material: PBMCs or a T cell subset sorted from them (not recorded which). CDR3 sequence: CASSRSGRSLGYEQYF. Here the CDR3 DNA reads TGTGCCAGCAGCCGTAGCGGGAGGTCCCTTGGGTACGAGCAGTACTTC.